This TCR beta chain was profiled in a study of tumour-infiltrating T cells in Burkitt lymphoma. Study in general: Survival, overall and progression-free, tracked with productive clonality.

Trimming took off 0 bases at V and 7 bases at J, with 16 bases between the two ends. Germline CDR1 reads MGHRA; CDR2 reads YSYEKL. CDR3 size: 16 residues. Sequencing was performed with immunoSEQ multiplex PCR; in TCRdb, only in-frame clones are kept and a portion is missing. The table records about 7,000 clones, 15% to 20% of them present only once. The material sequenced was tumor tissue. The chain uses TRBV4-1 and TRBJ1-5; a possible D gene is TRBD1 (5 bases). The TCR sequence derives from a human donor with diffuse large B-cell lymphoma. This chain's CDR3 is CASSQDGIGGGQPQHF. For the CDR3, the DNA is TGCGCCAGCAGCCAAGATGGTATCGGGGGTGGACAGCCCCAGCATTTT.